These T cell receptor beta chains were read from a single sample in a study of blood T cell repertoires in COVID-19. The protocol was immunoSEQ multiplex PCR, while the TCRdb copy is restricted to in-frame clones and leaves out a portion. There are 250,000 to 400,000 clones in the sample; about nine tenths occur only once, and 1% lies in the top ten. Sequenced: peripheral blood. The source is a man aged 50 or older with active or convalescent COVID-19. CDR3s include the opening cysteine and the closing phenylalanine or tryptophan. The D gene is left open where the match is weak. The size entry is marked missing in some rows and otherwise reads once, few, many or a size class.

size | J | D | V | CDR3
- | TRBJ1-1 | - | TRBV4-1 | CASSQDGEGNTEAFF
- | TRBJ1-4 | - | TRBV11-2 | CASSLEPGITANEKLFF
- | TRBJ1-2 | - | TRBV7-9 | CASSYGRPDNYGYTF
- | TRBJ1-2 | TRBD1 | TRBV19 | CASSPGQGTNYGYTF
few | TRBJ1-2 | - | TRBV5-4 | CASSSRSEANYGYTF
- | TRBJ1-2 | - | TRBV18 | CASSRDTNYGYTF
- | TRBJ1-2 | - | TRBV5-5 | CASSFSGIDYGYTF
- | TRBJ2-5 | - | TRBV19 | CASSTFGTTQETQYF
- | TRBJ1-5 | - | TRBV3-1/TRBV3-2 | CASSQGREPQHF
once | TRBJ1-4 | - | TRBV6-2/TRBV6-3 | CASSWNSATNEKLFF
- | TRBJ2-7 | - | TRBV18 | CASSPGQLLYF
- | TRBJ2-4 | TRBD2 | TRBV6-5 | CASRGRGGPQYF
- | TRBJ1-2 | TRBD1 | TRBV9 | CASSVEGQGGYGYTF
few | TRBJ1-3 | TRBD1 | TRBV2 | CASSLFRTGENTIYF
- | TRBJ2-4 | TRBD1 | TRBV6-2/TRBV6-3 | CASSYRFGTGDKQAKNIQYF
- | TRBJ2-2 | - | TRBV7-8 | CASSSKWPNTGELFF
- | TRBJ2-7 | - | TRBV7-8 | CASTGDYEQYF
- | TRBJ1-1 | - | TRBV5-1 | CASSLEAGWSEAFF
once | TRBJ2-1 | TRBD1 | TRBV28 | CASSLRQGKQFF
- | TRBJ2-4 | TRBD2 | TRBV6-6 | CASSYRGGMGKNIQYF
- | TRBJ1-2 | TRBD1 | TRBV6-2/TRBV6-3 | CASSVDGTGGRRYGYTF
- | TRBJ1-2 | - | TRBV2 | CAILWGPLGGYTF
- | TRBJ2-7 | - | TRBV5-1 | CASSSNYEQYF
- | TRBJ2-7 | - | TRBV5-1 | CASSFGGGTESSYEQYF
- | TRBJ2-7 | TRBD1 | TRBV6-5 | CASSDRGPPPGQYF
- | TRBJ1-5 | - | TRBV6-5 | CASSYDGRRDQPQHF
- | TRBJ1-2 | - | TRBV12-3/TRBV12-4 | CASRAVANYGYTF
- | TRBJ1-5 | - | TRBV10-3 | CAISEGRISNQPQHF
few | TRBJ1-3 | - | TRBV28 | CASTTWRRSGNTIYF
- | TRBJ1-5 | TRBD1 | TRBV5-5 | CASSTPTGVGNQPQHF
- | TRBJ2-1 | TRBD2 | TRBV15 | CATSRDLASGKGEQFF
once | TRBJ2-3 | TRBD2 | TRBV19 | CASSISKRGTPTDTQYF
- | TRBJ1-2 | - | TRBV28 | CASSLGGGNYGYTF
few | TRBJ1-4 | TRBD1 | TRBV5-8 | CASSLAGTGREKLFF
- | TRBJ1-3 | - | TRBV28 | CASSWGPGNTIYF
- | TRBJ1-5 | TRBD1 | TRBV5-1 | CASSWGQGTNQPQHF
- | TRBJ2-7 | TRBD1 | TRBV6-5 | CASLGVQGAYEQYF
- | TRBJ2-7 | TRBD1 | TRBV10-3 | CAISGLQGGEQYF
- | TRBJ1-2 | - | TRBV28 | CASRSTSEGYGYTF
few | TRBJ1-2 | TRBD1 | TRBV19 | CASRPGQQYGYTF
once | TRBJ2-3 | - | TRBV28 | CASSLSQGGDTQYF
- | TRBJ1-2 | - | TRBV4-1 | CASSQEGQAFGYGYTF
- | TRBJ1-5 | - | TRBV6-1 | CASSEANSIVQPQHF
- | TRBJ2-7 | - | TRBV6-5 | CASSTTSPPTYEQYF
- | TRBJ2-7 | TRBD1 | TRBV7-8 | CASSLLGQGSYEQYF
- | TRBJ2-7 | - | TRBV7-8 | CASSSLPGQGSYEQYF
once | TRBJ2-6 | - | TRBV6-5 | CASSYESSGANVLTF
- | TRBJ1-6 | TRBD1 | TRBV2 | CASSERMGTGKNSPLHF